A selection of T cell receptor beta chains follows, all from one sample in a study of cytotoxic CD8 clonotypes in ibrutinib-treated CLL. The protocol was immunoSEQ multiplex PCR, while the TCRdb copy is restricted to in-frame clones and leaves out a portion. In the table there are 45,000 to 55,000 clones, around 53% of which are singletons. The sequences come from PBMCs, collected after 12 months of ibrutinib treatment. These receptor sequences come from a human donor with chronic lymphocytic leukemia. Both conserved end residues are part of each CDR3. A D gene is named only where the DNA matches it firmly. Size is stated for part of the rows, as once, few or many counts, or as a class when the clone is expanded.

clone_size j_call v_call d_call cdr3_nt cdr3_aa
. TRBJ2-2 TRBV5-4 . TGTGCCAGCAGCTTGTCATCCCACACCGGGGAGCTGTTTTTT CASSLSSHTGELFF
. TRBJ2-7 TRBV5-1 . TGCGCCAGCAGCTTGGTGTCAGGGCCCTTATCGTACGAGCAGTACTTC CASSLVSGPLSYEQYF
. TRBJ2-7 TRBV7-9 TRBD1 TGTGCCAGCAGCATCAGACAGGGGGCGGGAGAGCAGTACTTC CASSIRQGAGEQYF
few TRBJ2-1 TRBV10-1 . TGCGCCAGCAGTGAGACGGGCTCCTACAATGAGCAGTTCTTC CASSETGSYNEQFF
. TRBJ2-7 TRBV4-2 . TGTGCCAGCAGTGGTCTAGGCTACGAGCAGTACTTC CASSGLGYEQYF
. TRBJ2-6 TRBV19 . TGTGCCAGTAGGACTCCCGACTCTGGGGCCAACGTCCTGACTTTC CASRTPDSGANVLTF
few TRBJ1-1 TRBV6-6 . TGTGCCAGCAGTTATCGGGGTATGAACACTGAAGCTTTCTTT CASSYRGMNTEAFF
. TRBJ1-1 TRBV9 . TGTGCCAGCAGCGCATCCCTCTTGACGGGGCATGAAGGCACTGAAGCTTTCTTT CASSASLLTGHEGTEAFF
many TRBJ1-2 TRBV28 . TGTGCCAGCGGCCGGGGGGCCTATGGCTACACCTTC CASGRGAYGYTF
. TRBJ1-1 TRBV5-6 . TGTGCCAGCAGCTTGGGGTGGGGGTCGGAGAACACTGAAGCTTTCTTT CASSLGWGSENTEAFF
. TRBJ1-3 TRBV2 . TGTGCCAGCAGTGAAGCAGTCCTCGGAAACACCATATATTTT CASSEAVLGNTIYF
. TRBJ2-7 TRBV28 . TGTGCCAGCAGTTTATCACAGGGTTACTACGAGCAGTACTTC CASSLSQGYYEQYF
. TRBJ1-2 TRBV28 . TGTGCCAGCAGCACCCCCAGGGGAAACTATGGCTACACCTTC CASSTPRGNYGYTF
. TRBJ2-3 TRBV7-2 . TGTGCCAGCAGCTTATATAGTCGCACGTCCGATACGCAGTATTTT CASSLYSRTSDTQYF
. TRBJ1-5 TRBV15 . TGTGCCACCAGCAGACAGGGGCTGCATCAGCCCCAGCATTTT CATSRQGLHQPQHF
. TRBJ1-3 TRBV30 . TGTGCCTGGAGTGTGGGATCTTGGACTGGGAACACCATATATTTT CAWSVGSWTGNTIYF
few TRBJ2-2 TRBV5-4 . TGTGCCAGCAGCTTGGAGACTACGAACACCGGGGAGCTGTTTTTT CASSLETTNTGELFF
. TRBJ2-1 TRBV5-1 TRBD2 TGCGCCAGCAGCTACCAAATTAGACTAGCGGGAGCTAATGAGCAGTTCTTC CASSYQIRLAGANEQFF
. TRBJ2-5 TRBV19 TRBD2 TGTGCCAGTAGTATAGCGACTAGCGGGAGTGAGACCCAGTACTTC CASSIATSGSETQYF
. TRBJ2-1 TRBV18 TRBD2 TGTGCCAGCTCACCCGGACTAGCGGGAGTTGGGAATGAGCAGTTCTTC CASSPGLAGVGNEQFF
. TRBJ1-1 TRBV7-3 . TGTGCCAGCAGCTCCCGATCAGACAGGAACACTGAAGCTTTCTTT CASSSRSDRNTEAFF
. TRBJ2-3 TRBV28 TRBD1 TGTGCCAGCAGCAGGGGGTGGGATACGCAGTATTTT CASSRGWDTQYF
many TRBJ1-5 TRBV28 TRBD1 TGTGCCAGCAGACCAGACAGGGGCGTTCAGCCCCAGCATTTT CASRPDRGVQPQHF
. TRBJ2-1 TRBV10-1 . TGCGCCAGCAGTGAGTCGATTAGTAGCTCCTACAATGAGCAGTTCTTC CASSESISSSYNEQFF
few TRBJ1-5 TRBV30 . TGTGCCTGGAGGGGACACACCAATCAGCCCCAGCATTTT CAWRGHTNQPQHF
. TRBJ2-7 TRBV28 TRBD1 TGTGCCAGCCTCAGGACAGGGGGCAACTACGAGCAGTACTTC CASLRTGGNYEQYF
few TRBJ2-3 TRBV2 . TGTGCCAGCAGTGGAGGGCAGGGGTTGGCAGATACGCAGTATTTT CASSGGQGLADTQYF
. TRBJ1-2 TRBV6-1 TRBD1 TGTGCCAGCACCGAGGGAGGGGGCATAAGGGGCTACACCTTC CASTEGGGIRGYTF
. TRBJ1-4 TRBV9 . TGTGCCAGCAGCGTAGGCGGTATGTTGGGTGAAAAACTGTTTTTT CASSVGGMLGEKLFF
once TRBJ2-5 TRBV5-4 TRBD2 TGTGCCAGCAGCTTGAATGGACTAGCGGGAGGTGGGGGCTTTGGGGAGACCCAGTACTTC CASSLNGLAGGGGFGETQYF
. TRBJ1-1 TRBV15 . TGTGCCACCAGCGGCCACTACACCGGGTTCATGAACACTGAAGCTTTCTTT CATSGHYTGFMNTEAFF
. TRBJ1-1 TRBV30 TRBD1 TGTGCCTGGAGGTGGGACAGGAACACTGAAGCTTTCTTT CAWRWDRNTEAFF
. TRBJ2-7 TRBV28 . TGTGCCAGCAGTTTCTTGGGACGGAGCTCCTACGAGCAGTACTTC CASSFLGRSSYEQYF
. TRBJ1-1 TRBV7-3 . TGTGCCAGCAGCTTAATCTCCTCCGGGACTGAAGCTTTCTTT CASSLISSGTEAFF
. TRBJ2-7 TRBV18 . TGTGCCAGCTCACCACGCCCGCCCGAGCAGTACTTC CASSPRPPEQYF
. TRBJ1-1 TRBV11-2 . TGTGCCAGCAGCCGCCGGGTTGGCACTGAAGCTTTCTTT CASSRRVGTEAFF
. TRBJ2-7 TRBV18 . TGTGCCAGCTCACCGGGACCAGCCAAAGGGTTGTACTTC CASSPGPAKGLYF
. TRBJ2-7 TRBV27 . TGTGCCAGCAGTTCCTGGACTAATTGGGAGCAGTACTTC CASSSWTNWEQYF
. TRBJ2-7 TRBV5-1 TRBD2 TGCGCCAGCAGCTCAAGCGGGGGCGGCCCCTACGAGCAGTACTTC CASSSSGGGPYEQYF
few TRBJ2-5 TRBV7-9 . TGTGCCAGCAGCTTAGGGCAGGAGACCCAGTACTTC CASSLGQETQYF
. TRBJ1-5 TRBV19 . TGTGCCAGTAGTATCAGGTTGGCTCAGCCCCAGCATTTT CASSIRLAQPQHF
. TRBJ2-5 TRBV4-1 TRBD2 TGCGCCAGCAGCCAAGTGCTAGCGGGAGCGGGGTTACAAGAGACCCAGTACTTC CASSQVLAGAGLQETQYF
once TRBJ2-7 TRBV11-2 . TGTGCCAGCAGCCCAGGGTTTTCAGGCTCCTACGAGCAGTACTTC CASSPGFSGSYEQYF
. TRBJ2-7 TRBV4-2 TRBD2 TGTGCCAGCAGCCAAGATCCTAGCGGGAAATACGAGCAGTACTTC CASSQDPSGKYEQYF
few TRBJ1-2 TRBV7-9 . TGTGCCAGCAGCGCAGACTACAGGGACTATGGCTACACCTTC CASSADYRDYGYTF
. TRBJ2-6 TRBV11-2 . TGTGCCAGCAGCTTAGTTTCCGTTACTGGGGCCAACGTCCTGACTTTC CASSLVSVTGANVLTF
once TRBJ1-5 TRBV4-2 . TGTGCCAGCAGCCCCAGGGGTGGTAATCAGCCCCAGCATTTT CASSPRGGNQPQHF
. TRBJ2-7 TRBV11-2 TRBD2 TGTGCCAGCAGCGCCACTAGCGGGAGCATTATCTACGAGCAGTACTTC CASSATSGSIIYEQYF
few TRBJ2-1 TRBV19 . TGTGCCAGTAGTATAGCGAGGGATCGGCACAATGAGCAGTTCTTC CASSIARDRHNEQFF
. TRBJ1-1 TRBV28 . TGTGCCAGCAGTACCGGGTCGAGGATAGACACTGAAGCTTTCTTT CASSTGSRIDTEAFF
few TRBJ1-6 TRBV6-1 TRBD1 TGTGCCAGCAGTGCCCTGGCGGGACAGGGTAATTCACCCCTCCACTTT CASSALAGQGNSPLHF
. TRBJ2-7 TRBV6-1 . TGTGCCAGCAGGGACGAAAGCTCCTACGAGCAGTACTTC CASRDESSYEQYF
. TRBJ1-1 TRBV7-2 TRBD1 TGTGCCAGCAGCCGAGCCGGGACAGGGGAAACTGAAGCTTTCTTT CASSRAGTGETEAFF
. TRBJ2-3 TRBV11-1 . TGTGCCAGCAGCGCCGAGAGCACAGATACGCAGTATTTT CASSAESTDTQYF
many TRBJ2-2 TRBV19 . TGTGCCAGTAGTATTACTACAGGGAATCGGGGGGAGCTGTTTTTT CASSITTGNRGELFF
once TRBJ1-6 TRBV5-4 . TGTGCCAGCAGGGAAGGGGGGGCCTATAATTCACCCCTCCACTTT CASREGGAYNSPLHF
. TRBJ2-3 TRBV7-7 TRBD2 TGTGCTAGCAGCCTCACTAGCGGGAGTTGGGATACGCAGTATTTT CASSLTSGSWDTQYF